The next 24 T cell receptor beta chains were all read from a single sample in a study of shared clonotypes between healthy human individuals. Repertoires were generated with immunoSEQ multiplex PCR, while TCRdb's copy carries only in-frame clones and drops some. Altogether millions of clones are present, approximately 95% being singletons, with the ten largest covering 0.85% to 1.2%. CD45RO-negative cells were positively selected for CCR7, leaving out terminally differentiated effector memory CD45RA+ cells. The sequenced sample consisted of naive CD8+ T cells sorted from blood. Receptors originate from a man younger than 35 in good health.

V and J are TRBV5-1 and TRBJ2-7; 9 positions agree with TRBD1. CDR1 and CDR2 (germline): SGHRS, YFSETQ. Losses at the gene ends were 4 bases for V and 1 base for J; bases not matched to a gene: 6. The CDR3 runs 15 residues. CDR3 bases: TGCGCCAGCAGCAACCCCGGGACAGGGTCCTACGAGCAGTACTTC. Translated, it gives CASSNPGTGSYEQYF.

The sample holds one count of this clone. The chain couples TRBV9 to TRBJ2-2, with D hard to call. This CDR3 has 14 residues. V gave up 3 bases and J gave up 6 bases, with 12 bases separating them. Per the germline V gene, CDR1 is SGDLS and CDR2 is YYNGEE. For the CDR3, the DNA is TGTGCCAGCAGCGCCCTGGGTACGGCCGGGGAGCTGTTTTTT. Protein: CASSALGTAGELFF.

The chain couples TRBV7-9 to TRBJ2-1; no reliable D call. CDR1 SEHNR and CDR2 FQNEAQ come from the germline V gene (reference sequence). V was shortened by 2 bases and J by 10 bases, with 12 bases between the two germline ends. This CDR3 has 13 amino acids. The CDR3 is CASSLPLKFEQFF. CDR3 DNA: TGTGCCAGCAGCTTACCCCTTAAATTCGAGCAGTTCTTC.

The CDR3 here is CASSDISSYEQYF. The CDR3 nucleotides are TGTGCCAGCAGTGATATAAGTTCCTACGAGCAGTACTTC. The chain uses TRBV25-1 and TRBJ2-7; no definite D call. This CDR3 has 13 residues. V was trimmed by 3 bases and J by 1 base, leaving 7 bases between them. CDR1 MGHDK and CDR2 SYGVNS come from the germline V gene.

This sequence joins TRBV9 and TRBJ1-5, with TRBD1 matching 9 bases. Germline assignment: CDR1 SGDLS and CDR2 YYNGEE. V trimming: 7 bases; J trimming: 4 bases; junction bases outside the gene matches: 0. The CDR3 runs 12 residues. CDR3 amino acids: CASGQGNQPQHF. The CDR3 nucleotides read TGTGCCAGCGGACAGGGGAATCAGCCCCAGCATTTT.

The chain links TRBV29-1 to TRBJ2-2; unclear D gene. Looked up from germline, CDR1 is SQVTM and CDR2 is ANQGSEA. V gave up 5 bases and J gave up 5 bases, with 6 bases separating them. This CDR3 has 11 amino acids. This chain's CDR3 is CSVYHTGELFF. CDR3 in DNA: TGCAGCGTTTACCATACCGGGGAGCTGTTTTTT.

The rearrangement uses TRBV30 and TRBJ1-5, with 9 bases that match TRBD1. V lost 5 bases and J lost 7; bases outside the gene matches: 9. The CDR3 has 14 amino acids. Per germline, CDR1 GTSNPN and CDR2 SVGIG (reference sequence). CDR3 in amino acids: CAWGDRAGEQPQHF. The CDR3 nucleotides are TGTGCCTGGGGGGACAGGGCAGGGGAGCAGCCCCAGCATTTT. The whole variable domain, remainder taken from reference TRBV30 and TRBJ1-5, is SQTIHQWPATLVQPVGSPLSLECTVEGTSNPNLYWYRQAAGRGLQLLFYSVGIGQISSEVPQNLSASRPQDRQFILSSKKLLLSDSGFYLCAWGDRAGEQPQHFGDGTRLSIL.

V gene TRBV4-3 combines with J gene TRBJ2-7, with 10 bases identical to TRBD2. Germline CDR1 LGHNA, CDR2 YSLEER. Germline trimming cut 0 bases from V and 0 bases from J; bases unmatched to any gene: 8. The CDR3 runs 18 residues. CDR3 loop: CASSQDRLAGELSYEQYF. The CDR3, as DNA: TGCGCCAGCAGCCAAGATCGGCTAGCGGGAGAACTCTCCTACGAGCAGTACTTC.

V is TRBV18 and J is TRBJ2-3; D possibly corresponds to TRBD2 (5 bases). Trimming left V 6 bases short and J 2 bases short, with 12 bases between. This CDR3 is 14 amino acids long. Germline assignment: CDR1 KGHSH and CDR2 LQKENI. The CDR3 reads CASSLGLFTDTQYF. The CDR3 DNA is TGTGCCAGCTCGCTCGGACTGTTCACAGATACGCAGTATTTT.

V and J are TRBV19 and TRBJ2-1; TRBD2 matches at 7 bases. Per germline, CDR1 LNHDA and CDR2 SQIVND (reference sequence). V lost 3 bases to trimming and J lost 7 bases; unmatched junction nucleotides: 6. The CDR3 covers 14 residues. DNA for the CDR3: TGTGCCAGTAGTATGGGGGGGATTCGGAATGAGCAGTTCTTC. It yields the protein CASSMGGIRNEQFF.

The chain has TRBV28 and TRBJ1-1, with D possibly matching TRBD1 (5 bases). Germline lookup yields CDR1 MDHEN and CDR2 SYDVKM. Between the trimmed V and J ends, which lost 3 bases and 8 bases, there was a span of 13 bases. The CDR3 has 13 amino acids. For the CDR3, the DNA is TGTGCCAGCAGTTTTGGAGGGGCAGGAGAAGCTTTCTTT. Its protein is CASSFGGAGEAFF.

CDR3 sequence: CASGQGPYNEQFF. CDR3 coding DNA: TGTGCCAGCGGACAGGGGCCCTACAATGAGCAGTTCTTC. The rearrangement joins TRBV19 to TRBJ2-1, with 9 positions matching TRBD1. Unmatched junction bases numbered 2, after V lost 9 bases and J lost 2 bases. The CDR3 has 13 residues. Per the germline V gene, CDR1 is LNHDA and CDR2 is SQIVND (reference sequence). Supplemented by reference TRBV19 and TRBJ2-1, the full variable domain reads DGGITQSPKYLFRKEGQNVTLSCEQNLNHDAMYWYRQDPGQGLRLIYYSQIVNDFQKGDIAEGYSVSREKKESFPLTVTSAQKNPTAFYLCASGQGPYNEQFFGPGTRLTVL.

The chain links TRBV6-6 to TRBJ1-1, with 7 bases matching TRBD1. The CDR3 is 13 amino acids. Trimming at V came to 2 bases and at J to 11 bases, leaving 8 bases not matched to a gene. CDR1 and CDR2 from the germline V gene are MNHNY and SVGAGI (reference sequence). Written as DNA, the CDR3 is TGTGCCAGCAGTTACCAGAAAGGGACAGTTGCTTTCTTT. This gives the protein CASSYQKGTVAFF.

This clone was recorded once. The V and J genes are TRBV21-1 and TRBJ2-3; TRBD1 is taken as the D call from the table, unchecked against the DNA. TRBV21-1 is reported as a pseudogene. The CDR3 contains 15 residues. In nucleotides, the CDR3 is TGTGCCAGGGGACCGGGACATCTTAGCACAGATACGCAGTATTTT. This codes for CARGPGHLSTDTQYF.

The rearrangement uses TRBV5-1 and TRBJ2-7; D gene uncertain. In germline, CDR1 is SGHRS, CDR2 YFSETQ. Between the trimmed V and J ends, which lost 0 bases and 1 base, there was a span of 11 bases. The CDR3 is 15 amino acids. CDR3 nucleotide sequence: TGCGCCAGCAGCTTGGAGTTTGGCATGTCCTACGAGCAGTACTTC. This codes for CASSLEFGMSYEQYF.

This chain links TRBV27 with TRBJ2-5; 10 nucleotides agree with TRBD1. V lost 8 bases, J lost 1 base, and 10 bases stayed unmatched. The germline V gene encodes CDR1 MNHEY and CDR2 SMNVEV (reference sequence). The CDR3 length is 16 residues. CDR3: CASGLTGGPIQETQYF. In DNA, the CDR3 is TGTGCCAGCGGTCTGACAGGGGGCCCGATCCAAGAGACCCAGTACTTC.

The chain employs TRBV5-6 and TRBJ1-4, with D hard to call. CDR1 is SGHDT and CDR2 is YYEEEE in the germline V gene. V was cut by 1 base and J by 7 bases, with 2 bases left in between. The CDR3 has 11 amino acids. CDR3 sequence: CASSLSEKLFF. The CDR3, as DNA: TGTGCCAGCAGCTTGAGTGAAAAACTGTTTTTT.

The V call is TRBV10-2, the J call TRBJ1-5; no clear D. V shed 3 bases and J shed 0 bases, with 6 bases lying between them. This CDR3 is 14 amino acids long. Germline V gene sequence: CDR1 WSHSY, CDR2 SAAADI. The CDR3 DNA is TGCGCCAGCAGTGATTTCCATAGCAATCAGCCCCAGCATTTT. Translated: CASSDFHSNQPQHF.

This clone was seen a single time. V and J are TRBV10-3 and TRBJ1-3, with D perhaps matching TRBD1 (6 bases). This CDR3 is built from 13 residues. Germline assignment: CDR1 ENHRY and CDR2 SYGVKD. V gave up 10 bases and J gave up 11 bases, with 21 bases separating them. This CDR3 is CATDAGTRMSIYF. The CDR3 bases are TGTGCCACCGACGCCGGGACAAGGATGTCCATATATTTT.

The rearrangement uses TRBV7-9 and TRBJ2-5; D call uncertain. Per germline, CDR1 SEHNR and CDR2 FQNEAQ (reference sequence). V was trimmed by 5 bases and J by 3 bases, leaving 13 bases between them. This CDR3 has 14 residues. The chain's CDR3 is CASSPFGAKETQYF. In DNA, the CDR3 is TGTGCCAGCAGCCCGTTTGGAGCAAAAGAGACCCAGTACTTC.

The chain combines TRBV9 with TRBJ1-1; TRBD1 matches 10 bases. The CDR3 covers 14 residues. Unmatched junction bases numbered 6, after V lost 2 bases and J lost 8 bases. Germline V gene lookup returns CDR1 SGDLS and CDR2 YYNGEE. CDR3 loop: CASSVGTGAREAFF. DNA for the CDR3: TGTGCCAGCAGCGTCGGGACAGGGGCGAGGGAAGCTTTCTTT.

The V and J genes are TRBV5-1 and TRBJ2-3; 9 bases align to TRBD2. The CDR3 runs 14 residues. Germline values: CDR1 SGHRS, CDR2 YFSETQ. The V gene end was trimmed by 4 bases and the J gene end by 1 base; junction bases not matched to a gene: 1. The CDR3 is CASSAGGRTDTQYF. The CDR3 coding sequence is TGCGCCAGCAGCGCGGGGGGGCGCACAGATACGCAGTATTTT.

The chain couples TRBV6-5 to TRBJ1-2; D gene ambiguous. Germline values: CDR1 MNHEY, CDR2 SVGAGI. The CDR3 loop spans 13 amino acids. The ends were cut back, 3 bases at V and 7 bases at J, with 12 bases in the middle. In DNA, the CDR3 is TGTGCCAGCAGTTATCAAGGACCGAGTGGCTACACCTTC. Translating gives CASSYQGPSGYTF.

V is TRBV6-5 and J is TRBJ2-2; 7 bases are a match to TRBD2. V shed 0 bases and J 5 bases; nucleotides not matched to a gene: 3. There are 15 residues in the CDR3. From germline, CDR1 is MNHEY and CDR2 SVGAGI. The CDR3 sequence is CASSYSWEGTGELFF. CDR3 bases: TGTGCCAGCAGTTACTCGTGGGAGGGAACCGGGGAGCTGTTTTTT.